These 30 T cell receptor beta chains were sequenced from one sample in a study of T cell responses to AZD1222 COVID-19 vaccine. The data were produced by immunoSEQ multiplex PCR, yet TCRdb's version contains in-frame clones alone and is incomplete. This table holds 110,000 to 150,000 clones, less than 95% found once. Sequenced here: peripheral blood, sampled on day 0 of AZD1222 vaccination. The receptor set was obtained from an adult in good health.

This clone turned up a few times. The rearrangement joins TRBV19 to TRBJ2-3; a possible D gene is TRBD1 (5 bases). Trimming pared 3 bases from V and 2 bases from J, leaving 15 bases between. This CDR3 contains 16 residues. CDR1 and CDR2 (germline): LNHDA, SQIVND (reference sequence). This CDR3 reads CASSIGQGFSTDTQYF. CDR3 nucleotide sequence: TGTGCCAGTAGTATTGGGCAGGGATTTTCCACAGATACGCAGTATTTT.

The chain recombines TRBV5-5 with TRBJ1-2; tentatively, D is TRBD1 (5 bases). CDR3 length equals 16 residues. The V and J ends lost 4 bases and 8 bases respectively, with 24 bases between them. Per the germline V gene, CDR1 is SGHKS and CDR2 is YYEKEE (reference sequence). The CDR3 loop reads CASSLASQGRSRGYTF. The CDR3 coding sequence is TGTGCCAGCAGCCTGGCTAGCCAGGGAAGGTCGCGGGGCTACACCTTC.

The rearrangement joins TRBV11-2 to TRBJ2-5; 8 bases agree with TRBD2. V lost 1 base, J lost 5 bases, and 3 bases stayed unmatched. The germline CDR1 and CDR2 sequences are SGHAT and FQNNGV. The CDR3 is 14 amino acids. This CDR3 reads CASSLGLAGETQYF. The DNA of the CDR3 is TGTGCCAGCAGCTTAGGGCTAGCGGGTGAGACCCAGTACTTC.

The chain employs TRBV7-2 and TRBJ2-7; D not resolved. Germline-derived CDR1 and CDR2 are SGHTA and FQGNSA. The V end lost 7 bases, the J end lost 3 bases, and 7 bases lay between the germline ends. The CDR3 length is 11 residues. Written as DNA, the CDR3 is TGTGCCAGCACCGCGAACTACGAGCAGTACTTC. It translates to CASTANYEQYF.

The V call is TRBV5-8, the J call TRBJ2-3, with no clear D. The CDR3 contains 11 residues. CDR1 and CDR2 (germline): SGHTS, YDEGEE. V lost 0 bases and J 8 bases, leaving 4 bases between the germline ends. The CDR3 coding sequence is TGTGCCAGCAGCTTGGGGGGTACGCAGTATTTT. It is translated as CASSLGGTQYF.

The V and J genes are TRBV5-5 and TRBJ2-7; 8 bases are shared with TRBD1. CDR3 length: 15 residues. Unmatched junction bases numbered 5, after V lost 1 base and J lost 2 bases. Germline-derived CDR1 and CDR2 are SGHKS and YYEKEE (reference sequence). The CDR3 protein is CASSLPDRVPYEQYF. The CDR3 region has the DNA TGTGCCAGCAGCTTGCCGGACAGGGTCCCCTACGAGCAGTACTTC.

Details on this clone: Other DNA sequences in this sample translate to the same CDR3. The chain recombines TRBV18 with TRBJ2-5; TRBD2 might be the D (6 bases). This CDR3 comprises 14 residues. The germline CDR1 and CDR2 sequences are KGHSH and LQKENI. The V gene lost 3 bases and the J gene lost 2 bases, with 10 bases spanning the gap. The CDR3 spells CASSPPRGQETQYF. Here the CDR3 DNA reads TGTGCCAGCTCACCTCCCCGGGGGCAAGAGACCCAGTACTTC.

This rearrangement joins TRBV2 to TRBJ2-3; 11 bases agree with TRBD2. J gave up 3 bases and V 0 bases, and 8 bases lay outside the gene matches. CDR1 and CDR2 from the germline V gene are SNHLY and FYNNEI. The CDR3 sequence is 18 residues long. CDR3 nucleotide sequence: TGTGCCAGCAGTGAAGCTTATCCTAGCGGGAGGTTGACAGATACGCAGTATTTT. This codes for CASSEAYPSGRLTDTQYF.

The chain employs TRBV9 and TRBJ1-4, with D maybe TRBD1 (6 bases). The length of the CDR3 is 13 residues. V shed 4 bases and J shed 6 bases, with 10 bases lying between them. Germline V gives CDR1 SGDLS, CDR2 YYNGEE. The DNA for the CDR3 is TGTGCCAGCAGCCCTGAGGGGGATGAAAAACTGTTTTTT. Translated, it gives CASSPEGDEKLFF.

V gene TRBV5-1 combines with J gene TRBJ1-4; 7 nucleotides line up with TRBD1. Germline CDR1 SGHRS, CDR2 YFSETQ. The V and J ends lost 4 bases and 6 bases, in that order; junction bases with no gene match: 6. The CDR3 runs 14 residues. The CDR3, as DNA: TGCGCCAGCAGCCGACAGGGCACTCATGAAAAACTGTTTTTT. It specifies CASSRQGTHEKLFF.

The rearrangement joins TRBV7-2 to TRBJ1-3, with a weak D call TRBD1 (6 bases). The V end lost 5 bases, the J end lost 0 bases, and 17 bases lay between the germline ends. This CDR3 comprises 17 residues. The germline gives CDR1 SGHTA, CDR2 FQGNSA. CDR3 sequence: CASSPGRGPISGNTIYF. The DNA of the CDR3 is TGTGCCAGCAGCCCAGGACGGGGGCCGATCTCTGGAAACACCATATATTTT. Full variable domain (missing parts from reference TRBV7-2 and TRBJ1-3): GAGVSQSPSNKVTEKGKDVELRCDPISGHTALYWYRQSLGQGLEFLIYFQGNSAPDKSGLPSDRFSAERTGGSVSTLTIQRTQQEDSAVYLCASSPGRGPISGNTIYFGEGSWLTVV.

The chain joins TRBV12-3 or TRBV12-4 to TRBJ1-2, with a possible D match to TRBD1 (5 bases). V was trimmed by 7 bases and J by 8 bases, leaving 17 bases between them. The CDR3 sequence is 13 residues long. For the CDR3, the DNA is TGTGCCAGCACCACCTCGGGGCGGACCGGCTACACCTTC. Its protein is CASTTSGRTGYTF.

This chain connects TRBV27 to TRBJ2-1; 9 bases align to TRBD1. Trimming took 6 bases from V and 3 from J; bases not matched to a gene: 9. The CDR3 sequence is 16 residues long. CDR1 MNHEY and CDR2 SMNVEV come from the germline V gene (reference sequence). CDR3 coding DNA: TGTGCCAGCAGCCCAACGCCGGGACAGGGCTACAATGAGCAGTTCTTC. Amino acid sequence: CASSPTPGQGYNEQFF.

The rearrangement joins TRBV7-3 to TRBJ2-1, with 7 positions matching TRBD2. The ends lost 1 base at V and 9 bases at J; junction bases unmatched: 3. The germline V gene encodes CDR1 SGHTA and CDR2 FQGTGA. The length of the CDR3 is 13 residues. CDR3 in amino acids: CASSLNQRGEQFF. DNA of the CDR3: TGTGCCAGCAGCTTAAATCAGCGGGGTGAGCAGTTCTTC.

The CDR3 bases are TGTGCCACCAGCATCACTGGGAGTTCCTACAATGAGCAGTTCTTC. The encoded protein is CATSITGSSYNEQFF. V usage is TRBV15 and J usage is TRBJ2-1; D may be TRBD2 (5 bases). There are 15 residues in the CDR3. Germline CDR1 is LNHNV and CDR2 is YYDKDF (reference sequence). Deletions cut 4 bases from V and 1 base from J, with 11 bases between.

The chain joins TRBV12-3 or TRBV12-4 to TRBJ1-5, with TRBD1 as a possible D gene (5 bases). Trimming cost V 8 bases and J 1 base, with 9 bases left between them. This CDR3 is built from 13 residues. The CDR3, as DNA: TGTGCCAGCCAGGGTTGGAGCAATCAGCCCCAGCATTTT. Encoded protein: CASQGWSNQPQHF.

V and J are TRBV9 and TRBJ1-2, with D uncertain. With 5 bases removed from V and 5 bases from J, the gap between germline ends came to 13 bases. The CDR3 totals 13 residues. Germline CDR1 reads SGDLS; CDR2 reads YYNGEE. CDR3 nucleotides: TGTGCCAGCAGAGCGGACCGGGGATATGGCTACACCTTC. The encoded protein is CASRADRGYGYTF.

V gene TRBV14 combines with J gene TRBJ2-1; the match to TRBD2 covers 7 bases. V gave up 4 bases and J gave up 0 bases; unmatched junction bases: 15. This CDR3 has 19 residues. The V gene's germline CDR1 is SGHDN and CDR2 FVKESK. CDR3 DNA sequence: TGTGCCAGCAGCCTACCGGGACTACCATTAGGAAGCTCCTACAATGAGCAGTTCTTC. It is translated as CASSLPGLPLGSSYNEQFF.

This chain uses TRBV7-8 with TRBJ2-3, with 14 bases aligning to TRBD2. The trim removed 3 bases at V and 1 base at J, leaving 12 bases unmatched. CDR3 length equals 20 residues. Germline V gives CDR1 SGHVS, CDR2 FQNEAQ. CDR3 loop: CASSFLRPGTSGSGTDTQYF. The CDR3 DNA reads TGTGCCAGCAGCTTCCTTCGTCCCGGGACTAGCGGGAGTGGCACAGATACGCAGTATTTT.

The chain links TRBV2 to TRBJ2-4; D is perhaps TRBD2 (5 bases). V gave up 6 bases and J gave up 0 bases, with 15 bases separating them. CDR1 SNHLY and CDR2 FYNNEI come from the germline V gene. The length of the CDR3 is 16 residues. The CDR3 region has the DNA TGTGCCAGCAGGAAGGAGGTGATACTAGCCAAAAACATTCAGTACTTC. Amino acids: CASRKEVILAKNIQYF.

This chain joins TRBV19 and TRBJ1-5; possibly TRBD1 for D (5 bases). This CDR3 spans 14 amino acids. V gave up 5 bases and J gave up 0 bases, with 8 bases separating them. Germline assignment: CDR1 LNHDA and CDR2 SQIVND (reference sequence). This CDR3 is CASSQGYSNQPQHF. CDR3 DNA: TGTGCCAGTAGTCAGGGATATAGCAATCAGCCCCAGCATTTT.

The V and J genes are TRBV7-9 and TRBJ1-1, with D uncertain. CDR1 is SEHNR, CDR2 FQNEAQ, per germline (reference sequence). The CDR3 loop spans 13 amino acids. The V gene lost 5 bases and the J gene lost 5 bases, with 12 bases spanning the gap. The CDR3 nucleotides read TGTGCCAGCAGCGGAAGAGCTAAGACTGAAGCTTTCTTT. It translates to CASSGRAKTEAFF.

This sequence joins TRBV7-6 and TRBJ1-1; D gene uncertain. Germline-derived CDR1 and CDR2 are SGHVS and FNYEAQ. The CDR3 has 13 residues. Trimming left V 2 bases short and J 2 bases short, with 6 bases between. CDR3 in DNA: TGTGCCAGCAGCTTACCGGGAAACACTGAAGCTTTCTTT. This sequence encodes CASSLPGNTEAFF.

The chain couples TRBV27 to TRBJ2-6; no firm D call. The germline V and J ends were trimmed by 2 bases and 0 bases, with 5 bases remaining between them. Germline CDR1 is MNHEY and CDR2 is SMNVEV (reference sequence). CDR3 length: 15 residues. CDR3 sequence: CASSLESSGANVLTF. The CDR3 nucleotides read TGTGCCAGCAGTTTAGAGAGCTCTGGGGCCAACGTCCTGACTTTC.

V gene TRBV29-1 combines with J gene TRBJ1-4; tentative D call: TRBD1 (5 bases). CDR1 is SQVTM and CDR2 is ANQGSEA in the germline V gene. The CDR3 has 11 amino acids. Trimming left V 4 bases short and J 6 bases short, with 6 bases between. The CDR3 region is CSVGGDEKLFF. The CDR3, as DNA: TGCAGCGTTGGGGGGGATGAAAAACTGTTTTTT.

The chain combines TRBV24-1 with TRBJ2-1, with 10 bases fitting TRBD2. Germline lookup yields CDR1 KGHDR and CDR2 SFDVKD. This CDR3 has 17 amino acids. V was pared by 2 bases and J by 5 bases, with 8 bases of the junction left unmatched. The CDR3, as DNA: TGTGCCACCAGTGATTATGGTAGCGGGAGGCCCGACAATGAGCAGTTCTTC. The encoded protein is CATSDYGSGRPDNEQFF.

This chain joins TRBV21-1 and TRBJ1-5. TRBV21-1 is assigned pseudogene status. This CDR3 contains 18 residues. CDR3 protein: CASSKGGAGLYSNQPQHF. In nucleotides, the CDR3 is TGTGCCAGCAGCAAAGGGGGGGCAGGTCTCTATAGCAATCAGCCCCAGCATTTT.

The rearrangement uses TRBV7-6 and TRBJ2-2; D remains unclear. V shed 5 bases and J shed 3 bases, with 19 bases lying between them. Germline V lookup: CDR1 SGHVS, CDR2 FNYEAQ. This CDR3 is 17 amino acids long. The CDR3 loop reads CASSLRRVGGYTGELFF. The CDR3 bases are TGTGCCAGCAGCCTCAGAAGGGTAGGCGGATACACCGGGGAGCTGTTTTTT.

This clone was observed once. The V gene is TRBV6-1, the J gene TRBJ2-2; D is possibly TRBD1 or TRBD2 (5 bases each). Trimming left V 4 bases short and J 5 bases short, with 23 bases between. The CDR3 is 18 residues long. Germline-derived CDR1 and CDR2 are MNHNS and SASEGT. CDR3 sequence reads: CASSGPDWDGDNTGELFF. The CDR3 nucleotides read TGTGCCAGCAGTGGGCCGGATTGGGACGGTGACAATACCGGGGAGCTGTTTTTT.

V usage is TRBV4-2 and J usage is TRBJ2-7, with 10 positions matching TRBD2. Per germline, CDR1 LGHNA and CDR2 YNFKEQ. The CDR3 covers 15 residues. V shed 1 base, J shed 6 bases, and the junction held 6 bases outside the gene matches. The CDR3: CASSQAPAGGLEQYF. CDR3 in DNA: TGTGCCAGCAGCCAAGCCCCAGCGGGGGGGCTCGAGCAGTACTTC.